This T cell receptor beta chain is drawn from a study of cytomegalovirus exposure and HLA in healthy donors. The study, taken as a whole, reports: Specificity for CMV antigens was confirmed in vitro for a few of the CMV-associated chains. The classifier was said to identify cytomegalovirus status with high specificity and sensitivity. The finding came from a later analysis; first-cohort TCR clusters tended to co-occur in the 95 to 150 validation repertoires. The study labeled fewer than 200 TCR beta chains cytomegalovirus-associated.

Concerning this clone itself: Its matching antigen is unknown.

The data were produced by immunoSEQ multiplex PCR, yet TCRdb's version contains in-frame clones alone and is incomplete. This table has around 300,000 clones, roughly 85% appearing once. The clonotype originates from a woman aged 18-35 years in good health and CMV-seronegative. The sequenced material came from PBMCs.

The CDR3 DNA sequence: TGCGCCAGCAGCTTTGGACTTTTTAGCTCCTACAATGAGCAGTTCTTC. Translated: CASSFGLFSSYNEQFF. The chain employs TRBV5-1 and TRBJ2-1; D is perhaps TRBD2 (5 bases). Germline CDR1 SGHRS, CDR2 YFSETQ. V dropped 2 bases and J dropped 0 bases, with 12 bases sitting between them. The CDR3 has 16 residues.